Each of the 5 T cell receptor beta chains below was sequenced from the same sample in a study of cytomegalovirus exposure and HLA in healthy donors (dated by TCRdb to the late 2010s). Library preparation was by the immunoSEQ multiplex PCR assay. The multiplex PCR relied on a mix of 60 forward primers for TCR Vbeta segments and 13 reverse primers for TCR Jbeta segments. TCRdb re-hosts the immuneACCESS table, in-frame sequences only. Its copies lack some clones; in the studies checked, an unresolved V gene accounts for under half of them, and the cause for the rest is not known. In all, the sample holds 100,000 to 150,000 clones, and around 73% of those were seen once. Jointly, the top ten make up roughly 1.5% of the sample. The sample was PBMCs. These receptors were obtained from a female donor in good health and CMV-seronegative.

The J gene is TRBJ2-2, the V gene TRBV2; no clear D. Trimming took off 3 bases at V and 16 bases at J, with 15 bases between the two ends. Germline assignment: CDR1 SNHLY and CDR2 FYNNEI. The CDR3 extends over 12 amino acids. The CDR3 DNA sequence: TGTGCCAGCAGTGAGGCTTCACGTATTAAGTTTTTT. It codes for CASSEASRIKFF.

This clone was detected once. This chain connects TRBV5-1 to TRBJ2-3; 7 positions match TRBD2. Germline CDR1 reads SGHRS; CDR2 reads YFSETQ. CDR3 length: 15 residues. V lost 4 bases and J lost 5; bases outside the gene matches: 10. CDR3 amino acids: CASSPGLGVGDTQYF. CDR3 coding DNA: TGCGCCAGCAGCCCTGGACTAGGGGTAGGAGATACGCAGTATTTT. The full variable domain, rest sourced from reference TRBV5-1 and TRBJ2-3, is KAGVTQTPRYLIKTRGQQVTLSCSPISGHRSVSWYQQTPGQGLQFLFEYFSETQRNKGNFPGRFSGRQFSNSRSEMNVSTLELGDSALYLCASSPGLGVGDTQYFGPGTRLTVL.

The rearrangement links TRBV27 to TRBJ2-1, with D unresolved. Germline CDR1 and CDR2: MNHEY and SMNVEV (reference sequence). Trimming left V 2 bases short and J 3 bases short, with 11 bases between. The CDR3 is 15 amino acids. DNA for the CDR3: TGTGCCAGCAGTTTAATGGCCAGAATCTACAATGAGCAGTTCTTC. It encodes CASSLMARIYNEQFF.

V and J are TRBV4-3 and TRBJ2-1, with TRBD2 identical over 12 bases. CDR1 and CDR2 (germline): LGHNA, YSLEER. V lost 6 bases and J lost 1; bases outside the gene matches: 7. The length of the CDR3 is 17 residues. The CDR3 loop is CASSVTSGRMSYNEQFF. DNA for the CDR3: TGCGCCAGCAGTGTGACTAGCGGGAGAATGTCCTACAATGAGCAGTTCTTC.

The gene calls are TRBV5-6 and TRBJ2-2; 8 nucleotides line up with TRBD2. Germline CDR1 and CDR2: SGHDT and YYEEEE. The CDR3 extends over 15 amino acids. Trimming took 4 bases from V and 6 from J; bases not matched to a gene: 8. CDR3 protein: CASSQRGREAGELFF. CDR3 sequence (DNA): TGTGCCAGCAGCCAACGGGGGCGGGAGGCCGGGGAGCTGTTTTTT.